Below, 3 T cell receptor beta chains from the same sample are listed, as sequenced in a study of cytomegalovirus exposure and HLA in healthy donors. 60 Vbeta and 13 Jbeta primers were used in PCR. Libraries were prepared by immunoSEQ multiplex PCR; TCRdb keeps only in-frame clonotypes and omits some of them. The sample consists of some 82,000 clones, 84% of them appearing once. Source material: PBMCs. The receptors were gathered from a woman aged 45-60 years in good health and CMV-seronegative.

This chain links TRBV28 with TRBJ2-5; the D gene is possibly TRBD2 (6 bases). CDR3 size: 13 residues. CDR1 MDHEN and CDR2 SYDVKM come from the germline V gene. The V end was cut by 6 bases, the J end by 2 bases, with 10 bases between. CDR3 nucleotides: TGTGCCAGCAGCGGAGGGCCTCAAGAGACCCAGTACTTC. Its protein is CASSGGPQETQYF.

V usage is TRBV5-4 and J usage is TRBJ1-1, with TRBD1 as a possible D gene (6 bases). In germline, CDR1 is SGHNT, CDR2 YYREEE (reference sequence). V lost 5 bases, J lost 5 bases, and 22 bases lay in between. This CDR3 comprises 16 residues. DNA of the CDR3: TGTGCCAGCAGTTACCCTCCGGGAGGGGGGGAGACTGAAGCTTTCTTT. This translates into CASSYPPGGGETEAFF.

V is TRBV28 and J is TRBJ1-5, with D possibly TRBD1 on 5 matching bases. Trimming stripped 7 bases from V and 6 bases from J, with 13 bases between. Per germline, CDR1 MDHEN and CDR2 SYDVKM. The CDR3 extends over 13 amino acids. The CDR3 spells CASIQGSGQPQHF. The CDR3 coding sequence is TGTGCCAGCATCCAGGGTTCAGGTCAGCCCCAGCATTTT.